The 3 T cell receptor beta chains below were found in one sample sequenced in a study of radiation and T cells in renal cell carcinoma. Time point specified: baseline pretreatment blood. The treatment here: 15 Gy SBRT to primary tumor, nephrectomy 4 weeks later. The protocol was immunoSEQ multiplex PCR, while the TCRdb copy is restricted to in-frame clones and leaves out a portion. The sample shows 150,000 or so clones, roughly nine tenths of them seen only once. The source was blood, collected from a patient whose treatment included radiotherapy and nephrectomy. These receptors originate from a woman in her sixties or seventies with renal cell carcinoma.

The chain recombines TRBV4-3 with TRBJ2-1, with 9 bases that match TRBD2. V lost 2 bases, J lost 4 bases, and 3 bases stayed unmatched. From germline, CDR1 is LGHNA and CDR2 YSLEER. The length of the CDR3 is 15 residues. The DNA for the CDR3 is TGCGCCAGCAGCCAACAGCGGGGGGAGTACAATGAGCAGTTCTTC. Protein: CASSQQRGEYNEQFF.

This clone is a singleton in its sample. CDR3 bases: TGTGCCAGCAGCTTGGGACAGTATCAGCCCCAGCATTTT. This encodes CASSLGQYQPQHF. V is TRBV7-8 and J is TRBJ1-5; 7 bases agree with TRBD1. The CDR3 has 13 amino acids. The V gene's germline CDR1 is SGHVS and CDR2 FQNEAQ. The V gene end was trimmed by 3 bases and the J gene end by 5 bases; junction bases not matched to a gene: 1.

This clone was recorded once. The CDR3 reads CASSLTPSYEQYF. CDR3 in DNA: TGTGCCAGCAGCTTAACGCCCTCCTACGAGCAGTACTTC. This chain joins TRBV7-9 and TRBJ2-7; D is undetermined. The CDR3 covers 13 residues. Per germline, CDR1 SEHNR and CDR2 FQNEAQ (reference sequence). V lost 2 bases and J 0 bases, leaving 5 bases between the germline ends.